These 27 T cell receptor beta chains came from one sample sequenced in a study of blood T cell repertoires in COVID-19. Profiling relied on immunoSEQ multiplex PCR, and the TCRdb table lists in-frame clones only, not all of them. The table shows roughly 230,000 clones, with about 86% occurring only once. Sequencing was carried out using peripheral blood. The receptors were sampled from a man between 35 and 55 years old with active or convalescent COVID-19.

This clone came up once. V usage is TRBV5-1 and J usage is TRBJ2-1; TRBD1 matches 11 bases. CDR1 is SGHRS and CDR2 is YFSETQ in the germline V gene. J gave up 6 bases and V 4 bases, and 6 bases lay outside the gene matches. The CDR3 spans 15 residues. The CDR3 sequence: CASSTGQGAINEQFF. CDR3 bases: TGCGCCAGCAGCACCGGACAGGGGGCCATCAATGAGCAGTTCTTC.

The genes are TRBV14 and TRBJ2-5; weak D call: TRBD1 (6 bases). Germline V gene sequence: CDR1 SGHDN, CDR2 FVKESK. V was cut by 0 bases and J by 5 bases, with 19 bases left in between. This CDR3 comprises 17 residues. Here the CDR3 reads CASSQDRGNRAGETQYF. CDR3 bases: TGTGCCAGCAGCCAAGATAGAGGAAACAGGGCAGGGGAGACCCAGTACTTC.

This clone has only a few counts. The rearrangement joins TRBV30 to TRBJ1-5, with D unclear. The V gene's germline CDR1 is GTSNPN and CDR2 SVGIG (reference sequence). Trimming removed 1 base at V and 0 bases at J, with 7 bases between. This CDR3 contains 14 residues. In DNA form, the CDR3 reads TGTGCCTGGAGTGCCGGGTATAGCAATCAGCCCCAGCATTTT. This encodes CAWSAGYSNQPQHF.

The CDR3 DNA reads as TGTGCCAGCAGCGCCGAAGGGAGCTCCTACAATGAGCAGTTCTTC. This sequence encodes CASSAEGSSYNEQFF. The genes are TRBV9 and TRBJ2-1; D possibly corresponds to TRBD2 (5 bases). Per the germline V gene, CDR1 is SGDLS and CDR2 is YYNGEE. Trimming shortened V by 3 bases and J by 0 bases, and 10 bases separated the two germline ends. This CDR3 has 15 residues.

The chain uses TRBV2 and TRBJ2-5; a weak D match, TRBD2 (5 bases). The CDR3 extends over 13 amino acids. The germline V gene encodes CDR1 SNHLY and CDR2 FYNNEI. The V and J ends lost 7 bases and 5 bases respectively, with 14 bases between them. CDR3 nucleotides: TGTGCCAGCATTAAGGAGCAGCGGGAGACCCAGTACTTC. Amino acid sequence: CASIKEQRETQYF.

The gene calls are TRBV19 and TRBJ1-2, with D perhaps matching TRBD1 (6 bases). The germline V and J ends were trimmed by 4 bases and 3 bases, with 12 bases remaining between them. The CDR3 loop spans 14 amino acids. Germline assignment: CDR1 LNHDA and CDR2 SQIVND (reference sequence). The CDR3 DNA reads TGTGCCAGTAGTACCCAACAGGGCCACTATGGCTACACCTTC. It yields the protein CASSTQQGHYGYTF.

This clone was seen only once. This rearrangement joins TRBV15 to TRBJ2-7; the match to TRBD1 covers 8 bases. With V trimmed by 7 bases and J by 5 bases, 7 bases remained unmatched. Germline V CDR1 and CDR2: LNHNV, YYDKDF (reference sequence). The CDR3 extends over 13 amino acids. The chain's CDR3 is CATTPGQAHEQYF. The CDR3 DNA follows: TGTGCCACCACCCCGGGACAGGCCCACGAGCAGTACTTC.

The chain combines TRBV2 with TRBJ1-1; possibly TRBD1 for D (5 bases). V lost 5 bases, J lost 1 base, and 11 bases lay in between. The germline CDR1 and CDR2 sequences are SNHLY and FYNNEI. This CDR3 comprises 14 residues. In DNA, the CDR3 is TGTGCCAGCAGTTACATCGGGGGGAACACTGAAGCTTTCTTT. Residues: CASSYIGGNTEAFF.

This clone was recorded only once. The rearrangement uses TRBV30 and TRBJ1-2; 10 bases map to TRBD1. The CDR3 spans 15 residues. Germline CDR1 and CDR2: GTSNPN and SVGIG (reference sequence). V was pared by 3 bases and J by 4 bases, with 8 bases of the junction left unmatched. The CDR3 here is CAWRKRQGAGYGYTF. CDR3 sequence (DNA): TGTGCCTGGAGGAAAAGACAGGGGGCAGGCTATGGCTACACCTTC.

V gene TRBV7-6 combines with J gene TRBJ2-7; 9 positions match TRBD1. V dropped 5 bases and J dropped 2; count of bases not matched to a gene: 7. Germline CDR1 is SGHVS and CDR2 is FNYEAQ. The CDR3 has 15 amino acids. The DNA of the CDR3 is TGTGCCAGCAGCCCACGGACAGGGGAAACCTACGAGCAGTACTTC. Translation: CASSPRTGETYEQYF.

The chain carries TRBV6-5 and TRBJ1-1; TRBD1 agrees at 8 bases. In germline, CDR1 is MNHEY, CDR2 SVGAGI. This CDR3 comprises 11 residues. Trimming took 7 bases from V and 11 from J; bases not matched to a gene: 6. As DNA, the CDR3 is TGTGCCAGCAAAAACGGGACAGGTGCTTTCTTT. It codes for CASKNGTGAFF.

The chain is built from TRBV4-1 and TRBJ2-3; 7 positions match TRBD2. CDR3 length: 15 residues. J lost 6 bases, V lost 5 bases, and 11 bases had no gene match. In germline, CDR1 is MGHRA, CDR2 YSYEKL. The CDR3 DNA follows: TGCGCCAGCAGCGCCAATTCTAAGGGAGGGGATACGCAGTATTTT. Translating it yields CASSANSKGGDTQYF.

A single count supports this clone. The chain uses TRBV4-1 and TRBJ2-7, with 9 bases that match TRBD2. The V gene's germline CDR1 is MGHRA and CDR2 YSYEKL. The CDR3 extends over 17 amino acids. Losses at the gene ends were 0 bases for V and 2 bases for J; bases not matched to a gene: 8. CDR3 in DNA: TGCGCCAGCAGCCAAGAGCCTTGGGGACTAGCACCCTACGAGCAGTACTTC. It yields the protein CASSQEPWGLAPYEQYF.

This chain joins TRBV4-1 and TRBJ2-3; a weak D match, TRBD2 (6 bases). Trimming took 2 bases from V and 5 from J, leaving 8 bases between them. This CDR3 is 13 amino acids long. Germline loops: CDR1 MGHRA, CDR2 YSYEKL. CDR3 in DNA: TGCGCCAGCAGCCAATGGGGGGAAGATACGCAGTATTTT. It specifies CASSQWGEDTQYF.

This clone was detected only a few times. The V and J genes are TRBV12-5 and TRBJ1-2; a possible D gene is TRBD1 (6 bases). This CDR3 comprises 15 residues. CDR1 is LGHNT, CDR2 FRNRAP, per germline. V was trimmed by 7 bases and J by 8 bases, leaving 23 bases between them. The CDR3, as DNA: TGTGCTAGTGCCCCAACCCCGGGGACACCCAGGGGCTACACCTTC. Translating gives CASAPTPGTPRGYTF.

This sequence joins TRBV9 and TRBJ2-7, with 9 nucleotides matching TRBD1. The V segment lost 0 bases and the J segment 5 bases; nucleotides outside the gene matches: 6. CDR3 size: 15 residues. The germline V gene encodes CDR1 SGDLS and CDR2 YYNGEE. CDR3 loop: CASSVGGDRANEQYF. In DNA form, the CDR3 reads TGTGCCAGCAGCGTAGGGGGGGACAGGGCGAACGAGCAGTACTTC.

CDR3 protein: CASSPGGTGNSPLHF. CDR3 sequence (DNA): TGTGCCAGCAGCCCAGGGGGGACAGGCAATTCACCCCTCCACTTT. The chain joins TRBV7-9 to TRBJ1-6, with 8 bases matching TRBD1. Germline trimming cut 5 bases from V and 7 bases from J; bases unmatched to any gene: 7. The CDR3 contains 15 residues. CDR1 SEHNR and CDR2 FQNEAQ come from the germline V gene (reference sequence).

The V call is TRBV6-2 or TRBV6-3, the J call TRBJ1-6; D might be TRBD1 (6 bases). The germline V and J ends were trimmed by 0 bases and 10 bases, with 13 bases remaining between them. CDR1 and CDR2 from the germline V gene are MNHEY and SVGEGT. CDR3 length equals 15 residues. The CDR3 bases are TGTGCCAGCAGTTACTCGAGGGGGTTGAGGTCACCCCTCCACTTT. It codes for CASSYSRGLRSPLHF.

This sequence joins TRBV24-1 and TRBJ2-1; tentative D call: TRBD1 (5 bases). The CDR3 covers 18 residues. Trimming cost V 3 bases and J 0 bases, with 17 bases left between them. Germline V gene data show CDR1 as KGHDR and CDR2 as SFDVKD. CDR3 DNA: TGTGCCACCAGTGATCCACGCCGACAGCAGGGCTCCTACAATGAGCAGTTCTTC. Encoded protein: CATSDPRRQQGSYNEQFF.

The genes are TRBV6-6 and TRBJ2-3; TRBD1 agrees at 11 bases. The germline gives CDR1 MNHNY, CDR2 SVGAGI (reference sequence). V lost 8 bases to trimming and J lost 5 bases; unmatched junction nucleotides: 6. The CDR3 runs to 14 residues. This CDR3 is CASGQGARVDTQYF. CDR3 DNA: TGTGCCAGCGGACAGGGGGCGCGTGTAGATACGCAGTATTTT.

This chain links TRBV30 with TRBJ1-4; 10 bases agree with TRBD1. Germline V CDR1 and CDR2: GTSNPN, SVGIG (reference sequence). J was trimmed by 7 bases and V by 3 bases; bases with no gene match: 8. This CDR3 has 15 residues. In DNA form, the CDR3 reads TGTGCCTGGAGGGACCGGGACAGGGGCTCTGAAAAACTGTTTTTT. It is translated as CAWRDRDRGSEKLFF.

The J gene is TRBJ2-3, the V gene TRBV10-3, with D tentatively TRBD2 (6 bases). The CDR3 covers 14 residues. Trimming shortened V by 2 bases and J by 3 bases, and 9 bases separated the two germline ends. CDR1 and CDR2 (germline): ENHRY, SYGVKD. The CDR3 region has the DNA TGTGCCATCAGTGAGGGGGGGAGTACAGATACGCAGTATTTT. Protein product: CAISEGGSTDTQYF.

The chain has TRBV6-1 and TRBJ1-5; 9 positions agree with TRBD1. The CDR3 has 16 residues. J gave up 2 bases and V 4 bases, and 6 bases lay outside the gene matches. CDR1 and CDR2 from the germline V gene are MNHNS and SASEGT. The CDR3 DNA is TGTGCCAGCAGTGCAGGGGGACAGGGAGGCAATCAGCCCCAGCATTTT. Translated: CASSAGGQGGNQPQHF.

The chain carries TRBV5-1 and TRBJ2-5; D unresolved. This CDR3 is 12 amino acids long. CDR1 SGHRS and CDR2 YFSETQ come from the germline V gene. Trimming left V 4 bases short and J 3 bases short, with 7 bases between. The CDR3 nucleotides are TGCGCCAGCAGCCTTACGGAAGAGACCCAGTACTTC. It yields the protein CASSLTEETQYF. Variable domain in full (rest from reference TRBV5-1 and TRBJ2-5): KAGVTQTPRYLIKTRGQQVTLSCSPISGHRSVSWYQQTPGQGLQFLFEYFSETQRNKGNFPGRFSGRQFSNSRSEMNVSTLELGDSALYLCASSLTEETQYFGPGTRLLVL.

The rearrangement links TRBV27 to TRBJ2-1; a weak D match, TRBD1 (6 bases). Per germline, CDR1 MNHEY and CDR2 SMNVEV (reference sequence). The CDR3 covers 14 residues. Trimming stripped 5 bases from V and 4 bases from J, with 12 bases between. The CDR3 DNA follows: TGTGCCAGCAGTCTCGGGACACCATACAATGAGCAGTTCTTC. It is translated as CASSLGTPYNEQFF.

V usage is TRBV19 and J usage is TRBJ1-6, with D possibly matching TRBD1 (5 bases). The CDR3 runs 17 residues. Germline CDR1 is LNHDA and CDR2 is SQIVND (reference sequence). V was pared by 7 bases and J by 0 bases, with 16 bases between. Here the CDR3 DNA reads TGTGCCAGTAAGGGGCACAGTGCGAGCTCCTATAATTCACCCCTCCACTTT. Protein product: CASKGHSASSYNSPLHF.

The rearrangement uses TRBV29-1 and TRBJ1-5; 8 nucleotides match TRBD1. Germline CDR1 and CDR2: SQVTM and ANQGSEA. The junction had 5 bases not matched to a gene; V was cut back by 3 bases and J by 7 bases. This CDR3 is 13 amino acids long. In nucleotides, the CDR3 is TGCAGCGTTGAGACAGGGGAGAACCAGCCCCAGCATTTT. Protein sequence: CSVETGENQPQHF.